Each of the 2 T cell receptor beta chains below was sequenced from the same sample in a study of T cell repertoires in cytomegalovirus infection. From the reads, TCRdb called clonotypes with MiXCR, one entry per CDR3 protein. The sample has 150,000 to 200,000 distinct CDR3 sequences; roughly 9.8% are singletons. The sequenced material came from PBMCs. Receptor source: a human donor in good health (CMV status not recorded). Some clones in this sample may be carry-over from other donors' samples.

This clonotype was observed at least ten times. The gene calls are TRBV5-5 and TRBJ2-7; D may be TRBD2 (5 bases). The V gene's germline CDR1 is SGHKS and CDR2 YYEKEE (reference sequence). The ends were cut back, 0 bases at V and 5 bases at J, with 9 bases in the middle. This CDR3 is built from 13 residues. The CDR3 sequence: CASSLAGIDEQYF. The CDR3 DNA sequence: TGTGCCAGCAGCTTGGCGGGGATCGACGAGCAGTACTTC.

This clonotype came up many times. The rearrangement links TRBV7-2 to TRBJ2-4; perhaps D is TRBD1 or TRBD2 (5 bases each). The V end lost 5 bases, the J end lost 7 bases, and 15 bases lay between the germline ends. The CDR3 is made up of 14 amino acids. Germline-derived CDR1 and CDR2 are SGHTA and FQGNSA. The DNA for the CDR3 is TGTGCCAGCAGCCCCGTTCGGGGCTCGAACATTCAGTACTTC. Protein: CASSPVRGSNIQYF.